The 26 T cell receptor beta chains below all came from one sample that was sequenced in a study of Graves' ophthalmopathy and Graves' hyperthyroidism. Amplification of the TCR beta CDR3 regions used RNA transcripts (as template). HTBI primers served in a first-round RT-PCR, which a second-round multiplex PCR followed. TCRdb redid the calling of the multiplex PCR reads with MiXCR, one entry per CDR3 protein. The sample carries about 340,000 distinct CDR3 sequences, about a sixth recorded once. Sequencing used peripheral blood. These receptors were taken from an adult man with Graves' ophthalmopathy.

This clonotype was seen many times. This chain connects TRBV6-1 to TRBJ1-2; D gene unclear. This CDR3 contains 16 residues. Germline V gene lookup returns CDR1 MNHNS and CDR2 SASEGT. Deletions cut 0 bases from V and 0 bases from J, with 11 bases between. CDR3 amino acids: CASSEAGSLANYGYTF. The CDR3 DNA follows: TGTGCCAGCAGTGAAGCTGGAAGCCTAGCTAACTATGGCTACACCTTC.

This clonotype has a count of ten or more. The J gene is TRBJ1-2, the V gene TRBV14, with 10 bases identical to TRBD1. CDR1 is SGHDN and CDR2 is FVKESK in the germline V gene. This CDR3 is built from 14 residues. J was trimmed by 7 bases and V by 1 base; bases with no gene match: 3. CDR3 DNA: TGTGCCAGCAGCCAAGGACAGGGGGCGCGTGGCTACACCTTC. Amino acid sequence: CASSQGQGARGYTF.

This clonotype has at least ten counts. Here the CDR3 reads CASSLSQGASYEQYF. CDR3 coding DNA: TGCGCCAGCAGCTTGAGCCAGGGGGCCTCCTACGAGCAGTACTTC. V is TRBV5-1 and J is TRBJ2-7; 8 nucleotides match TRBD1. Trimming took 1 base from V and 0 from J; bases not matched to a gene: 3. Germline CDR1 is SGHRS and CDR2 is YFSETQ. The CDR3 is 15 amino acids.

This clonotype was recorded at least ten times. V is TRBV15 and J is TRBJ2-5; TRBD1 might be the D (5 bases). V dropped 0 bases and J dropped 3 bases, with 8 bases sitting between them. CDR1 is LNHNV, CDR2 YYDKDF, per germline (reference sequence). The CDR3 has 14 amino acids. This CDR3 is CATSRDGREETQYF. The CDR3 DNA reads as TGTGCCACCAGCAGAGACGGCAGGGAAGAGACCCAGTACTTC.

This clonotype was seen many times. At one end the junction does not follow the germline gene, possibly because of a read error. This rearrangement joins TRBV14 to TRBJ1-2; tentatively, D is TRBD1 (5 bases). In germline, CDR1 is SGHDN, CDR2 FVKESK. CDR3 length equals 12 residues. CDR3: CASSQERGRESF. The CDR3, as DNA: TGTGCCAGCAGCCAAGAGAGGGGACGGGAGAGCTTC.

The chain couples TRBV12-3 or TRBV12-4 to TRBJ1-1; D uncertain. Trimming cost V 3 bases and J 10 bases, with 9 bases left between them. The length of the CDR3 is 11 residues. The CDR3 protein is CASSFREGAFF. As DNA, the CDR3 is TGTGCCAGCAGTTTTAGGGAAGGAGCTTTCTTT.

This clonotype was detected ten times or more. This chain connects TRBV12-3 or TRBV12-4 to TRBJ1-2; 7 positions match TRBD1. J was trimmed by 4 bases and V by 6 bases; bases with no gene match: 8. The CDR3 has 14 amino acids. This CDR3 is CASRLLSGGYGYTF. CDR3 DNA sequence: TGTGCCAGCAGACTACTCTCAGGGGGCTATGGCTACACCTTC.

This clonotype was observed a few times. V and J are TRBV4-1 and TRBJ2-6; D call uncertain. The length of the CDR3 is 17 residues. V was pared by 4 bases and J by 1 base, with 14 bases between. Germline-derived CDR1 and CDR2 are MGHRA and YSYEKL. As DNA, the CDR3 is TGCGCCAGCAGCCTTACACCACGGGTTTCTGGGGCCAACGTCCTGACTTTC. Translation: CASSLTPRVSGANVLTF.

With respect to this clonotype: A much larger clone lies one base from this, so it may be a read error. The chain employs TRBV5-1 and TRBJ2-7; D uncertain. Trimming removed 1 base from V and 1 base from J, with 12 bases in between. This CDR3 contains 15 residues. CDR1 is SGHRS and CDR2 is YFSETQ in the germline V gene. CDR3 nucleotide sequence: TGCGCCAGCAGCTTGCTAGTGGGCTCTTCCTACGAGCAGTACTTC. Its translation: CASSLLVGSSYEQYF. Full variable domain (rest looked up from reference TRBV5-1 and TRBJ2-7): KAGVTQTPRYLIKTRGQQVTLSCSPISGHRSVSWYQQTPGQGLQFLFEYFSETQRNKGNFPGRFSGRQFSNSRSEMNVSTLELGDSALYLCASSLLVGSSYEQYFGPGTRLTVT.

In its sample, this clonotype was seen many times. DNA of the CDR3: TGTGCCAGCAGCCCGGGACAGGGATCCCTAATCGGTCAGCCCCAGCATTTT. Translation gives CASSPGQGSLIGQPQHF. The chain recombines TRBV3-1 with TRBJ1-5, with TRBD1 identical over 9 bases. This CDR3 comprises 17 residues. Per germline, CDR1 LGHDT and CDR2 YNNKEL (reference sequence). V trimming: 4 bases; J trimming: 6 bases; junction bases outside the gene matches: 13.

This clonotype was detected many times. The genes are TRBV4-3 and TRBJ2-7, with TRBD1 identical over 9 bases. Germline assignment: CDR1 LGHNA and CDR2 YSLEER. Losses at the gene ends were 3 bases for V and 4 bases for J; bases not matched to a gene: 4. The CDR3 runs to 14 residues. The CDR3 DNA reads TGCGCCAGCAGCCACAGGACAGGGGATTACGAGCAGTACTTC. This codes for CASSHRTGDYEQYF.

The rearrangement uses TRBV30 and TRBJ2-2, with 10 bases fitting TRBD1. The junction had 4 bases not matched to a gene; V was cut back by 1 base and J by 5 bases. The CDR3 is made up of 15 amino acids. Germline assignment: CDR1 GTSNPN and CDR2 SVGIG (reference sequence). The CDR3 sequence is CAWSGRDRGTGELFF. Here the CDR3 DNA reads TGTGCCTGGAGTGGCCGGGACAGGGGAACCGGGGAGCTGTTTTTT.

This clonotype appeared many times. The gene calls are TRBV3-1 and TRBJ2-7; tentative D call: TRBD1 (6 bases). The CDR3 consists of 14 residues. CDR1 is LGHDT and CDR2 is YNNKEL in the germline V gene (reference sequence). Trimming took 4 bases from V and 6 from J, leaving 16 bases between them. The chain's CDR3 is CASSLATGSLEQYF. As DNA, the CDR3 is TGTGCCAGCAGCCTAGCCACAGGGTCGCTCGAGCAGTACTTC.

This clonotype was observed many times. The rearrangement links TRBV11-2 to TRBJ1-1; D possibly corresponds to TRBD1 (5 bases). V was trimmed by 2 bases and J by 1 base, leaving 11 bases between them. Germline V gives CDR1 SGHAT, CDR2 FQNNGV. This CDR3 is 15 amino acids long. The CDR3 reads CASSLTSQGNTEAFF. The CDR3 coding sequence is TGTGCCAGCAGCTTAACTTCTCAGGGGAACACTGAAGCTTTCTTT.

In its sample, this clonotype was seen a few times. The CDR3 spells CSVEITYGYTF. The DNA of the CDR3 is TGCAGCGTTGAGATCACCTATGGCTACACCTTC. V and J are TRBV29-1 and TRBJ1-2; D gene ambiguous. The V end was cut by 3 bases, the J end by 4 bases, with 6 bases between. Per germline, CDR1 SQVTM and CDR2 ANQGSEA. This CDR3 comprises 11 residues.

V gene TRBV2 combines with J gene TRBJ1-3, with 8 nucleotides matching TRBD1. The germline V gene encodes CDR1 SNHLY and CDR2 FYNNEI. The CDR3 spans 16 residues. After removal of 6 bases from V and 3 bases from J, the junction contained 10 bases not matched to a gene. In nucleotides, the CDR3 is TGTGCCAGCAGGGACGAACAGGGGGATTTTGGAAACACCATATATTTT. Amino acids: CASRDEQGDFGNTIYF.

This clonotype was detected ten times or more. The chain carries TRBV28 and TRBJ1-1; 8 nucleotides match TRBD1. This CDR3 is built from 14 residues. V was pared by 6 bases and J by 5 bases, with 8 bases of the junction left unmatched. CDR1 and CDR2 (germline): MDHEN, SYDVKM. CDR3 nucleotide sequence: TGTGCCAGCAGCCAGACAGGGGACGGGACTGAAGCTTTCTTT. It translates to CASSQTGDGTEAFF.

The rearrangement joins TRBV6-5 to TRBJ1-2, with D possibly TRBD1 on 6 matching bases. Per germline, CDR1 MNHEY and CDR2 SVGAGI. This CDR3 region has 16 residues. Deletions cut 0 bases from V and 6 bases from J, with 17 bases between. CDR3 sequence reads: CASSYSMLGGAHGYTF. As DNA, the CDR3 is TGTGCCAGCAGTTACTCGATGCTTGGGGGCGCTCATGGCTACACCTTC.

V is TRBV15 and J is TRBJ2-5; 8 bases are shared with TRBD2. After removal of 1 base from V and 10 bases from J, the junction contained 11 bases not matched to a gene. The CDR3 consists of 15 residues. CDR1 is LNHNV, CDR2 YYDKDF, per germline (reference sequence). CDR3 sequence: CATSRVSGLASVQYF. CDR3 nucleotide sequence: TGTGCCACCAGCAGAGTGTCTGGACTAGCCTCAGTCCAGTACTTC.

Ten or more counts support this clonotype. The V and J genes are TRBV20-1 and TRBJ1-6; 11 nucleotides agree with TRBD1. This CDR3 is 16 amino acids long. From germline, CDR1 is DFQATT and CDR2 SNEGSKA (reference sequence). The V gene end was trimmed by 3 bases and the J gene end by 4 bases; junction bases not matched to a gene: 5. The CDR3 region is CSASFGTGGYNSPLHF. The CDR3 region has the DNA TGCAGTGCTAGCTTCGGGACAGGGGGTTATAATTCACCCCTCCACTTT.

This clonotype was detected ten times or more. Written as DNA, the CDR3 is TGTGCCAGCAGTCGTACTAGCGCGGGGCAAGAGACCCAGTACTTC. It codes for CASSRTSAGQETQYF. The chain couples TRBV6-5 to TRBJ2-5; TRBD2 matches 7 bases. This CDR3 region has 15 residues. CDR1 and CDR2 from the germline V gene are MNHEY and SVGAGI. The junction had 8 bases not matched to a gene; V was cut back by 5 bases and J by 2 bases.

Ten or more counts support this clonotype. The chain recombines TRBV5-1 with TRBJ2-7, with 8 positions matching TRBD2. Trimming removed 0 bases from V and 0 bases from J; junction bases left unmatched: 5. CDR3 length equals 16 residues. The germline CDR1 and CDR2 sequences are SGHRS and YFSETQ. The CDR3: CASSLAISGASYEQYF. CDR3 in DNA: TGCGCCAGCAGCTTGGCTATTAGCGGGGCCTCCTACGAGCAGTACTTC.

This clonotype occurred many times. This sequence joins TRBV5-1 and TRBJ1-3; no clear D. V lost 7 bases to trimming and J lost 0 bases, with 11 bases between them. Germline V gene sequence: CDR1 SGHRS, CDR2 YFSETQ. CDR3 length: 14 residues. The CDR3 here is CASPHVSSGNTIYF. CDR3 DNA: TGCGCCAGCCCACACGTCTCCTCTGGAAACACCATATATTTT.

Ten or more counts support this clonotype. The rearrangement joins TRBV5-1 to TRBJ1-5; 11 nucleotides line up with TRBD1. This CDR3 is built from 16 residues. J lost 2 bases, V lost 4 bases, and 5 bases had no gene match. The V gene's germline CDR1 is SGHRS and CDR2 YFSETQ. Here the CDR3 reads CASSAGTGGGNQPQHF. In nucleotides, the CDR3 is TGCGCCAGCAGCGCGGGGACAGGGGGAGGCAATCAGCCCCAGCATTTT.

This clonotype was seen at least ten times. J is TRBJ2-2 and V is TRBV6-2 or TRBV6-3; D is unresolved. This CDR3 has 11 residues. Germline V CDR1 and CDR2: MNHEY, SVGEGT. Deletions cut 7 bases from V and 6 bases from J, with 6 bases between. CDR3 in DNA: TGTGCCAGCAATTTCCCCGGGGAGCTGTTTTTT. It codes for CASNFPGELFF.

In this sample, this clonotype turned up many times. The V call is TRBV6-6, the J call TRBJ1-2; possibly TRBD1 for D (5 bases). Between the trimmed V and J ends, which lost 6 bases and 8 bases, there was a span of 16 bases. The CDR3 length is 13 residues. Germline V gene sequence: CDR1 MNHNY, CDR2 SVGAGI (reference sequence). The CDR3 DNA is TGTGCCAGCAGCCAAGGTGGGGACGGGGGCTACACCTTC. Amino acids: CASSQGGDGGYTF.